Following are 30 T cell receptor beta chains from one sample sequenced in a study of shared clonotypes between healthy human individuals (dated by TCRdb to the early 2020s). CD8 naive samples consisted of CD45RO-negative cells that were positively selected for CCR7, yielding a CD45RA+CCR7+ population without TemRA cells. Preparation of the library involved the immunoSEQ multiplex PCR assay. In TCRdb, the immuneACCESS table is reduced to in-frame sequences with V and J assigned. These tables do not hold every clone; where another copy was compared, an unresolved V gene accounts for under half, and the others remain unexplained. The sample profile shows about 590,000 clones; 95% of them were found once. Jointly, the top ten make up over 0.09% of the sample. Material for sequencing was naive CD8+ T cells sorted from blood. Per the publication, the cell subset or site label means: CD45RA+CCR7+. The receptors here all came from a woman in her 30s in good health.

The chain employs TRBV5-1 and TRBJ2-5, with 7 nucleotides matching TRBD1. Germline V gene lookup returns CDR1 SGHRS and CDR2 YFSETQ. The V gene end was trimmed by 4 bases and the J gene end by 4 bases; junction bases not matched to a gene: 16. This CDR3 contains 17 residues. The CDR3: CASSGDPMTGSLETQYF. The CDR3 DNA sequence: TGCGCCAGCAGCGGAGATCCGATGACAGGGTCGTTAGAGACCCAGTACTTC. Supplemented by reference TRBV5-1 and TRBJ2-5, the full variable domain reads KAGVTQTPRYLIKTRGQQVTLSCSPISGHRSVSWYQQTPGQGLQFLFEYFSETQRNKGNFPGRFSGRQFSNSRSEMNVSTLELGDSALYLCASSGDPMTGSLETQYFGPGTRLLVL.

This chain joins TRBV10-1 and TRBJ2-1; a weak D match, TRBD2 (5 bases). The germline gives CDR1 WNHNN, CDR2 SYGVQD (reference sequence). Trimming took 3 bases from V and 0 from J, leaving 9 bases between them. This CDR3 is 15 amino acids long. CDR3 sequence: CASSEGTSSYNEQFF. For the CDR3, the DNA is TGCGCCAGCAGTGAAGGTACTAGCTCCTACAATGAGCAGTTCTTC.

This chain joins TRBV7-9 and TRBJ1-2; tentative D call: TRBD1 (5 bases). Germline V gene data show CDR1 as SEHNR and CDR2 as FQNEAQ (reference sequence). The CDR3 runs 16 residues. The ends were cut back, 3 bases at V and 2 bases at J, with 16 bases in the middle. The CDR3: CASSFGKGLANYGYTF. The CDR3 region has the DNA TGTGCCAGCAGCTTTGGTAAGGGACTGGCGAACTATGGCTACACCTTC.

This clone was seen only once. J is TRBJ1-1 and V is TRBV7-2; TRBD1 might be the D (5 bases). CDR3 length: 14 residues. The V end lost 2 bases, the J end lost 5 bases, and 12 bases lay between the germline ends. Germline-derived CDR1 and CDR2 are SGHTA and FQGNSA. The CDR3, as DNA: TGTGCCAGCAGCTTAACTGGGGCCCGGACTGAAGCTTTCTTT. It yields the protein CASSLTGARTEAFF.

On this clone itself: The sample carries other DNA sequences with the same CDR3. The chain couples TRBV6-5 to TRBJ1-1, with D unclear. The germline V gene has CDR1 MNHEY and CDR2 SVGAGI. The V end was cut by 5 bases, the J end by 1 base, with 8 bases between. This CDR3 comprises 13 residues. Here the CDR3 reads CASSIGRNTEAFF. CDR3 nucleotide sequence: TGTGCCAGCAGTATAGGGAGGAACACTGAAGCTTTCTTT.

V is TRBV2 and J is TRBJ1-1, with 8 bases that match TRBD1. Germline-derived CDR1 and CDR2 are SNHLY and FYNNEI. The CDR3 is 18 residues long. Unmatched junction bases numbered 17, after V lost 4 bases and J lost 4 bases. CDR3 amino acids: CASSAWLGTGRRGTEAFF. The CDR3 DNA follows: TGTGCCAGCAGTGCGTGGCTGGGGACAGGTAGGAGGGGCACTGAAGCTTTCTTT.

The chain joins TRBV7-9 to TRBJ1-4; 9 bases are shared with TRBD1. The CDR3 is 14 amino acids. V lost 5 bases to trimming and J lost 6 bases; unmatched junction nucleotides: 4. Germline-derived CDR1 and CDR2 are SEHNR and FQNEAQ (reference sequence). The CDR3 DNA is TGTGCCAGCAGCCGGACAGGGGTTGATGAAAAACTGTTTTTT. It translates to CASSRTGVDEKLFF.

The chain combines TRBV19 with TRBJ2-7; D gene unclear. The germline V gene has CDR1 LNHDA and CDR2 SQIVND (reference sequence). V dropped 1 base and J dropped 4 bases, with 20 bases sitting between them. CDR3 size: 17 residues. CDR3 in DNA: TGTGCCAGTAGTATAGTCTTCAGTCTAGAACTACTTTACGAGCAGTACTTC. Translating gives CASSIVFSLELLYEQYF.

V and J are TRBV30 and TRBJ2-1; D may be TRBD2 (6 bases). This CDR3 is 14 amino acids long. Germline lookup yields CDR1 GTSNPN and CDR2 SVGIG (reference sequence). Trimming shortened V by 2 bases and J by 9 bases, and 17 bases separated the two germline ends. CDR3 protein: CAWSLAAPWVEQFF. The CDR3 DNA sequence: TGTGCCTGGAGTTTAGCGGCCCCTTGGGTTGAGCAGTTCTTC.

This clone is a singleton in its sample. V usage is TRBV28 and J usage is TRBJ2-2, with 7 nucleotides matching TRBD1. Germline V gives CDR1 MDHEN, CDR2 SYDVKM. Unmatched junction bases numbered 6, after V lost 7 bases and J lost 4 bases. This CDR3 is 14 amino acids long. Here the CDR3 reads CASMHAGGTGELFF. The CDR3 DNA reads as TGTGCCAGCATGCACGCAGGGGGCACCGGGGAGCTGTTTTTT.

This chain connects TRBV7-9 to TRBJ2-1; 8 bases line up with TRBD2. The J segment lost 7 bases and the V segment lost 6 bases, leaving 8 bases of the junction unmatched. This CDR3 is built from 14 residues. CDR1 and CDR2 (germline): SEHNR, FQNEAQ (reference sequence). CDR3 in amino acids: CASRPRASGNEQFF. As DNA, the CDR3 is TGTGCCAGCAGGCCGAGGGCTAGCGGGAATGAGCAGTTCTTC.

The genes are TRBV6-8 and TRBJ1-5, with TRBD1 identical over 8 bases. The germline CDR1 and CDR2 sequences are MNHGY and SAAAGT. V trimming: 10 bases; J trimming: 0 bases; junction bases outside the gene matches: 14. The length of the CDR3 is 17 residues. DNA of the CDR3: TGTGCCAAGGTTTACCTGGGACAGGAGGTTAGCAATCAGCCCCAGCATTTT. Its translation is CAKVYLGQEVSNQPQHF.

The chain employs TRBV6-5 and TRBJ2-2, with D unclear. This CDR3 has 15 residues. In germline, CDR1 is MNHEY, CDR2 SVGAGI. Trimming took 0 bases from V and 1 from J, leaving 6 bases between them. The CDR3 is CASSYSLGNTGELFF. CDR3 DNA: TGTGCCAGCAGTTACTCGCTCGGGAACACCGGGGAGCTGTTTTTT.

The chain uses TRBV7-9 and TRBJ1-5; TRBD1 matches 8 bases. CDR3 length equals 16 residues. With V trimmed by 4 bases and J by 5 bases, 10 bases remained unmatched. Germline V gene data show CDR1 as SEHNR and CDR2 as FQNEAQ (reference sequence). CDR3 bases: TGTGCCAGCAGCTCACAAGGACAGGGATGGGATCAGCCCCAGCATTTT. It encodes CASSSQGQGWDQPQHF.

The V and J genes are TRBV5-1 and TRBJ2-7; 10 bases fit TRBD1. CDR1 and CDR2 (germline): SGHRS, YFSETQ. CDR3 length: 18 amino acids. The V gene end was trimmed by 4 bases and the J gene end by 5 bases; junction bases not matched to a gene: 18. This CDR3 reads CASSPSGQGGALGDEQYF. The CDR3 coding sequence is TGCGCCAGCAGCCCCTCAGGACAGGGGGGTGCTCTTGGTGACGAGCAGTACTTC. Based on the CDR3 plus reference TRBV5-1 and TRBJ2-7, the full variable domain is KAGVTQTPRYLIKTRGQQVTLSCSPISGHRSVSWYQQTPGQGLQFLFEYFSETQRNKGNFPGRFSGRQFSNSRSEMNVSTLELGDSALYLCASSPSGQGGALGDEQYFGPGTRLTVT.

This clone came up once. The V call is TRBV15, the J call TRBJ1-5, with D hard to call. Trimming took 0 bases from V and 5 from J, leaving 11 bases between them. The CDR3 has 15 amino acids. In germline, CDR1 is LNHNV, CDR2 YYDKDF (reference sequence). The CDR3 nucleotides are TGTGCCACCAGCAGAGAAAGGGTCGGGGATCAGCCCCAGCATTTT. As protein: CATSRERVGDQPQHF.

The rearrangement uses TRBV4-1 and TRBJ2-1; the D gene is possibly TRBD2 (6 bases). Trimming removed 0 bases at V and 4 bases at J, with 16 bases between. The CDR3 spans 17 residues. The germline CDR1 and CDR2 sequences are MGHRA and YSYEKL. The CDR3 sequence is CASSQEPRTGGYNEQFF. The CDR3 DNA reads as TGCGCCAGCAGCCAAGAGCCTCGGACTGGGGGGTACAATGAGCAGTTCTTC.

The V gene is TRBV5-6, the J gene TRBJ2-3; D gene uncertain. Germline values: CDR1 SGHDT, CDR2 YYEEEE. Trimming took 1 base from V and 0 from J, leaving 12 bases between them. This CDR3 has 16 amino acids. CDR3 protein: CASSLLPATSTDTQYF. The CDR3, as DNA: TGTGCCAGCAGCTTGTTACCCGCTACTAGCACAGATACGCAGTATTTT. The full variable domain, with the rest looked up from reference TRBV5-6 and TRBJ2-3, is DAGVTQSPTHLIKTRGQQVTLRCSPKSGHDTVSWYQQALGQGPQFIFQYYEEEERQRGNFPDRFSGHQFPNYSSELNVNALLLGDSALYLCASSLLPATSTDTQYFGPGTRLTVL.

The chain carries TRBV6-5 and TRBJ2-3; D uncertain. The V gene's germline CDR1 is MNHEY and CDR2 SVGAGI. The V end was cut by 6 bases, the J end by 2 bases, with 12 bases between. This CDR3 is built from 14 residues. The CDR3 region has the DNA TGTGCCAGCAGGGGGTTTGGGAACACAGATACGCAGTATTTT. This translates into CASRGFGNTDTQYF.

The chain carries TRBV6-1 and TRBJ2-3; tentative D call: TRBD1 (6 bases). V was cut by 3 bases and J by 7 bases, with 26 bases left in between. The CDR3 extends over 18 amino acids. Germline CDR1 is MNHNS and CDR2 is SASEGT. The DNA for the CDR3 is TGTGCCAGCAGTGACGCAACCCGAACAGGGTACGGCGTATATACGCAGTATTTT. The encoded protein is CASSDATRTGYGVYTQYF.

This rearrangement joins TRBV21-1 to TRBJ2-5; the table's D gene call, TRBD1, was not cross checked with the DNA. TRBV21-1 is marked as a pseudogene. The CDR3 totals 12 residues. The CDR3 is CASSPGWETQYF. CDR3 DNA: TGTGCCAGCAGCCCAGGTTGGGAGACCCAGTACTTC.

The chain recombines TRBV5-6 with TRBJ2-7; 7 bases line up with TRBD2. Germline V gene lookup returns CDR1 SGHDT and CDR2 YYEEEE. J lost 6 bases, V lost 5 bases, and 11 bases had no gene match. This CDR3 contains 14 residues. In DNA form, the CDR3 reads TGTGCCAGCAGGTGGTGGGGAAGCGGGACCGAGCAGTACTTC. Its protein is CASRWWGSGTEQYF.

This chain uses TRBV6-1 with TRBJ2-3; 8 bases map to TRBD1. V was pared by 9 bases and J by 5 bases, with 4 bases of the junction left unmatched. The CDR3 length is 12 residues. Per the germline V gene, CDR1 is MNHNS and CDR2 is SASEGT. The CDR3 DNA reads as TGTGCCAGTGGACAGGGAGTAGATACGCAGTATTTT. Translated: CASGQGVDTQYF.

The chain is built from TRBV27 and TRBJ2-3; D perhaps matches TRBD1 (5 bases). V lost 8 bases and J lost 5, with 8 bases in between. The CDR3 sequence is 11 residues long. The germline CDR1 and CDR2 sequences are MNHEY and SMNVEV (reference sequence). The CDR3, as DNA: TGTGCCAGCCGAAGGGGAGATACGCAGTATTTT. Encoded protein: CASRRGDTQYF.

The V call is TRBV11-2, the J call TRBJ1-1; possibly TRBD1 for D (6 bases). The CDR3 spans 16 residues. Trimming cost V 5 bases and J 2 bases, with 18 bases left between them. Germline CDR1 and CDR2: SGHAT and FQNNGV. The CDR3 protein is CASSVRPGHRNTEAFF. The CDR3 region has the DNA TGTGCCAGCAGCGTTCGTCCGGGACATCGAAACACTGAAGCTTTCTTT.

This sequence joins TRBV19 and TRBJ2-7; TRBD1 agrees at 7 bases. CDR3 size: 14 residues. Trimming removed 6 bases from V and 4 bases from J; junction bases left unmatched: 9. Germline V lookup: CDR1 LNHDA, CDR2 SQIVND (reference sequence). The CDR3 region has the DNA TGTGCCAGTAGCCCCGACAGGGACGGGTACGAGCAGTACTTC. Translating it yields CASSPDRDGYEQYF.

This clone has only a few counts. The gene calls are TRBV4-1 and TRBJ1-2, with D uncertain. Germline CDR1 MGHRA, CDR2 YSYEKL. V shed 3 bases and J shed 8 bases, with 13 bases lying between them. The CDR3 spans 13 residues. The CDR3 DNA follows: TGCGCCAGCAGCCAGTCCATGACAACCGGCTACACCTTC. Translated, it gives CASSQSMTTGYTF.

V and J are TRBV7-9 and TRBJ2-3; 10 nucleotides agree with TRBD1. The CDR3 has 16 amino acids. V dropped 4 bases and J dropped 11; count of bases not matched to a gene: 15. The V gene's germline CDR1 is SEHNR and CDR2 FQNEAQ (reference sequence). CDR3 sequence reads: CASSYRVGTGAGGQYF. In DNA, the CDR3 is TGTGCCAGCAGCTATCGTGTCGGGACAGGGGCCGGCGGGCAGTATTTT. The variable domain in full, completed from reference TRBV7-9 and TRBJ2-3, reads DTGVSQNPRHKITKRGQNVTFRCDPISEHNRLYWYRQTLGQGPEFLTYFQNEAQLEKSRLLSDRFSAERPKGSFSTLEIQRTEQGDSAMYLCASSYRVGTGAGGQYFGPGTRLTVL.

The rearrangement joins TRBV7-8 to TRBJ2-5, with D perhaps matching TRBD1 (6 bases). The germline V and J ends were trimmed by 1 base and 5 bases, with 14 bases remaining between them. The germline CDR1 and CDR2 sequences are SGHVS and FQNEAQ. The CDR3 runs to 15 residues. The DNA for the CDR3 is TGTGCCAGCAGCTTAGGGCGATGGGGGCGGGAGACCCAGTACTTC. Translated: CASSLGRWGRETQYF.

The V call is TRBV7-2, the J call TRBJ1-2; D is undetermined. Trimming stripped 4 bases from V and 4 bases from J, with 10 bases between. The V gene's germline CDR1 is SGHTA and CDR2 FQGNSA. The CDR3 has 13 amino acids. CDR3 DNA: TGTGCCAGCAGCTCCACAAGCCGCTATGGCTACACCTTC. This gives the protein CASSSTSRYGYTF.